This T cell receptor beta chain was documented in a study of shared clonotypes between healthy human individuals. Study-wide background: Donors had three CD4 naive, three CD4 memory, two CD8 naive and one CD8 memory plate apiece. Findings of the study overall: Generation probabilities of non-shared clonotypes were lower (relative to those shared by all four donors).

Germline CDR1 reads SGHAT; CDR2 reads FQNNGV. The CDR3 length is 14 residues. The V and J ends lost 5 bases and 2 bases, in that order; junction bases with no gene match: 2. Using immunoSEQ multiplex PCR, the repertoire was profiled, and TCRdb retains in-frame clones only, with some absent. Altogether approximately 1,000,000 clones are present, 60% to 80% being singletons, with the ten largest covering 0.89%. This clone turned up a few times. The antigen is unknown. Material for sequencing was memory CD4+ T cells from PBMCs. Subset indicated: CD45RA-negative fraction. This TCR derives from a man between 18 and 35 years old in good health. Some clones in this sample may be carry-over from other donors' samples. V usage is TRBV11-2 and J usage is TRBJ1-5, with TRBD1 matching over 8 bases. CDR3 residues: CASSQQGGNQPQHF. The CDR3 DNA reads TGTGCCAGCAGCCAACAGGGGGGCAATCAGCCCCAGCATTTT.